Given below is one T cell receptor beta chain in context. The antigen is undetermined. These data are taken from a study of Graves' ophthalmopathy and Graves' hyperthyroidism. RNA transcripts provided the template for amplifying TCR beta CDR3 regions. The library came from an HTBI-primed first-round RT-PCR and a second-round multiplex PCR. MiXCR, applied by TCRdb to the multiplex PCR reads, yields one record per CDR3 protein. Among around 660,000 distinct CDR3 sequences listed, roughly 41% were seen once. Deletions cut 4 bases from V and 0 bases from J, with 10 bases between. CDR1 is LNHDA and CDR2 is SQIVND in the germline V gene (reference sequence). This CDR3 comprises 14 residues. Study results and caveats: Detected in blood as well were most expanded thyroid clonotypes with frequency above 0.001. Ophthalmopathy was separated from stable hyperthyroidism by a 13-signature model with 87.88% sensitivity and approximately 81% specificity.

The study enrolled ophthalmopathy donors with moderate-to-severe activity, CAS ≥3, NOSPECS ≥4 and duration under 3 months. The rearrangement joins TRBV19 to TRBJ2-7; TRBD1 or TRBD2 may be the D gene (5 bases each). The material sequenced was peripheral blood. The TCR comes from an adult man with Graves' ophthalmopathy. The CDR3: CASSTGGVSYEQYF. CDR3 bases: TGTGCCAGTAGTACTGGGGGAGTCTCCTACGAGCAGTACTTC.